Below are 29 T cell receptor beta chains sequenced from a single sample in a study of metastatic and nonmetastatic thyroid tumors. Before thyroid surgery, none of the patients had received any treatment. With MiXCR, TCRdb reprocessed the PCR reads. The sample consists of under 50,000 clones, around 30% of them appearing once. The sample was blood. The receptors originated from a male donor with papillary thyroid cancer or a benign thyroid nodule (not recorded which). Some clones in this sample may be carry-over from other donors' samples.

This clone was counted a few times. Other DNA variants within this sample encode the same CDR3. CDR3 in DNA: TGCGCCAGCAGCTTGGCGGAGGGTGATGGCTACACCTTC. This encodes CASSLAEGDGYTF. The J gene is TRBJ1-2, the V gene TRBV5-1; D remains unclear. Per germline, CDR1 SGHRS and CDR2 YFSETQ. This CDR3 spans 13 amino acids. V was shortened by 0 bases and J by 6 bases, with 9 bases between the two germline ends.

The chain combines TRBV19 with TRBJ2-1; 11 bases align to TRBD2. Unmatched junction bases numbered 15, after V lost 4 bases and J lost 4 bases. In germline, CDR1 is LNHDA, CDR2 SQIVND (reference sequence). This CDR3 contains 19 residues. As DNA, the CDR3 is TGTGCCAGTAGTACCAACCACGGGGCTAGCGGGAGGCAGTACAATGAGCAGTTCTTC. It encodes CASSTNHGASGRQYNEQFF. Based on the CDR3 plus reference TRBV19 and TRBJ2-1, the full variable domain is DGGITQSPKYLFRKEGQNVTLSCEQNLNHDAMYWYRQDPGQGLRLIYYSQIVNDFQKGDIAEGYSVSREKKESFPLTVTSAQKNPTAFYLCASSTNHGASGRQYNEQFFGPGTRLTVL.

The chain employs TRBV6-1 and TRBJ2-1; the D is unclear. The CDR3 has 14 residues. V dropped 8 bases and J dropped 5 bases, with 16 bases sitting between them. The germline V gene has CDR1 MNHNS and CDR2 SASEGT. CDR3 region: CASVRISVDNEQFF. The CDR3 DNA reads as TGTGCCAGCGTACGGATTTCTGTCGACAATGAGCAGTTCTTC.

This clone was seen only a few times. CDR3: CASSLRQPGSYNEQFF. The DNA for the CDR3 is TGTGCCAGCAGTTTAAGGCAACCTGGGTCCTACAATGAGCAGTTCTTC. The chain links TRBV27 to TRBJ2-1; D is unresolved. This CDR3 comprises 16 residues. Per the germline V gene, CDR1 is MNHEY and CDR2 is SMNVEV (reference sequence). V was clipped by 2 bases and J by 1 base, with 12 bases between them.

V and J are TRBV28 and TRBJ2-5, with D possibly TRBD2 on 7 matching bases. Germline V gene data show CDR1 as MDHEN and CDR2 as SYDVKM. Between the trimmed V and J ends, which lost 1 base and 5 bases, there was a span of 14 bases. The CDR3 consists of 15 residues. The CDR3: CASSLSTRGGETQYF. For the CDR3, the DNA is TGTGCCAGCAGTTTATCAACCAGGGGAGGGGAGACCCAGTACTTC.

The chain joins TRBV6-1 to TRBJ2-7; 7 bases fit TRBD2. Germline V lookup: CDR1 MNHNS, CDR2 SASEGT. V shed 5 bases, J shed 5 bases, and the junction held 9 bases outside the gene matches. The CDR3 is 14 residues long. The CDR3 DNA reads as TGTGCCAGCAGTATTACTAGCGCCTTCGACGAGCAGTACTTC. Translation gives CASSITSAFDEQYF.

This sequence joins TRBV20-1 and TRBJ1-1; D might be TRBD1 (5 bases). Germline V CDR1 and CDR2: DFQATT, SNEGSKA (reference sequence). CDR3 length: 11 amino acids. V dropped 1 base and J dropped 8 bases, with 8 bases sitting between them. As DNA, the CDR3 is TGCAGTGCTAGAGCCGACAGCGAAGCTTTCTTT. It is translated as CSARADSEAFF.

Many counts were recorded for this clone. The genes are TRBV28 and TRBJ1-5, with TRBD1 matching over 10 bases. Germline loops: CDR1 MDHEN, CDR2 SYDVKM. Trimming removed 2 bases from V and 0 bases from J; junction bases left unmatched: 7. The CDR3 is 18 amino acids. The CDR3 here is CASSLPGTGVYSNQPQHF. CDR3 sequence (DNA): TGTGCCAGCAGTTTACCCGGGACAGGGGTGTATAGCAATCAGCCCCAGCATTTT.

V gene TRBV11-2 combines with J gene TRBJ1-2; 10 nucleotides match TRBD1. From germline, CDR1 is SGHAT and CDR2 FQNNGV. The trim removed 3 bases at V and 8 bases at J, leaving 3 bases unmatched. This CDR3 has 13 amino acids. The CDR3 reads CASSFLTGGGYTF. The CDR3 DNA reads as TGTGCCAGCAGCTTTTTGACAGGGGGCGGCTACACCTTC. Using reference TRBV11-2 and TRBJ1-2 for the parts outside the CDR3, the full variable domain is EAGVAQSPRYKIIEKRQSVAFWCNPISGHATLYWYQQILGQGPKLLIQFQNNGVVDDSQLPKDRFSAERLKGVDSTLKIQPAKLEDSAVYLCASSFLTGGGYTFGSGTRLTVV.

The rearrangement uses TRBV3-1 and TRBJ2-7; TRBD1 might be the D (6 bases). This CDR3 region has 16 residues. Trimming took off 4 bases at V and 4 bases at J, with 20 bases between the two ends. The germline V gene encodes CDR1 LGHDT and CDR2 YNNKEL (reference sequence). CDR3 in DNA: TGTGCCAGCAGCCCTCCAGGGGCCATGGTGCGGTACGAGCAGTACTTC. Amino acid sequence: CASSPPGAMVRYEQYF.

This clone was counted ten times or more. The chain couples TRBV28 to TRBJ2-3, with a possible D match to TRBD2 (5 bases). The V end was cut by 2 bases, the J end by 0 bases, with 18 bases between. Germline CDR1 and CDR2: MDHEN and SYDVKM. CDR3 length: 18 residues. CDR3 residues: CASSLRPHQRTSTDTQYF. CDR3 DNA sequence: TGTGCCAGCAGTTTAAGGCCCCACCAGCGGACTAGCACAGATACGCAGTATTTT.

The chain is built from TRBV3-1 and TRBJ1-4; D not resolved. Germline V gene lookup returns CDR1 LGHDT and CDR2 YNNKEL (reference sequence). This CDR3 is 14 amino acids long. With 1 base removed from V and 7 bases from J, the gap between germline ends came to 10 bases. The CDR3 loop is CASSQGLTIEKLFF. The CDR3 bases are TGTGCCAGCAGCCAAGGACTGACGATTGAAAAACTGTTTTTT.

This clone was seen at least ten times. The gene calls are TRBV11-2 and TRBJ1-3; no definite D call. This CDR3 region has 14 residues. V gave up 8 bases and J gave up 0 bases, with 11 bases separating them. The germline CDR1 and CDR2 sequences are SGHAT and FQNNGV. The CDR3 bases are TGTGCCAGCGCTAGTCGGGGCTCTGGAAACACCATATATTTT. Its translation is CASASRGSGNTIYF.

The chain uses TRBV5-1 and TRBJ2-7, with a tentative D call TRBD2 (5 bases). The CDR3 loop spans 13 amino acids. The germline gives CDR1 SGHRS, CDR2 YFSETQ. Trimming stripped 0 bases from V and 3 bases from J, with 7 bases between. The CDR3 nucleotides are TGCGCCAGCAGCTTGGAACGGGGCTACGAGCAGTACTTC. Its translation is CASSLERGYEQYF.

This clone was seen just once. The chain is built from TRBV20-1 and TRBJ2-7; tentatively, D is TRBD2 (5 bases). V lost 3 bases and J lost 1, with 19 bases in between. This CDR3 contains 16 residues. Germline V CDR1 and CDR2: DFQATT, SNEGSKA (reference sequence). The DNA for the CDR3 is TGCAGTGCTAGGAGAGGTACGGCGGGTTTATCCTACGAGCAGTACTTC. This codes for CSARRGTAGLSYEQYF.

In its sample, this clone was seen a few times. The gene calls are TRBV28 and TRBJ1-5; a weak D match, TRBD1 (5 bases). V was shortened by 6 bases and J by 0 bases, with 9 bases between the two germline ends. The V gene's germline CDR1 is MDHEN and CDR2 SYDVKM. CDR3 length: 14 amino acids. This CDR3 is CASSGTDSNQPQHF. DNA for the CDR3: TGTGCCAGCAGCGGGACGGATAGCAATCAGCCCCAGCATTTT.

About this clone: One end of the junction varies from germline; a read error may be responsible. The chain joins TRBV6-5 to TRBJ2-3; the D gene is possibly TRBD2 (6 bases). Germline V CDR1 and CDR2: MNHEY, SVGAGI. The CDR3 extends over 15 amino acids. CDR3 sequence (DNA): TGTGCCAGCAGTAACTCAGGGACTGGCACAGATACGCAGTATTTT. It encodes CASSNSGTGTDTQYF.

By share, this clone ranks as medium-sized. The J gene is TRBJ2-1, the V gene TRBV11-2; TRBD2 matches at 11 bases. Per the germline V gene, CDR1 is SGHAT and CDR2 is FQNNGV. V lost 3 bases, J lost 0 bases, and 1 base stayed unmatched. The CDR3 totals 16 residues. This chain's CDR3 is CASSLGLAVSYNEQFF. The CDR3, as DNA: TGTGCCAGCAGCTTGGGACTAGCGGTCTCCTACAATGAGCAGTTCTTC.

Many counts were recorded for this clone. The rearrangement links TRBV10-2 to TRBJ1-4; a possible D gene is TRBD1 (6 bases). Germline assignment: CDR1 WSHSY and CDR2 SAAADI. V lost 4 bases and J lost 8, with 11 bases in between. There are 13 residues in the CDR3. The CDR3: CASSGAGEEKLFF. In DNA form, the CDR3 reads TGCGCCAGCAGTGGGGCAGGGGAGGAAAAACTGTTTTTT.

The V gene is TRBV11-2, the J gene TRBJ2-7; 9 bases line up with TRBD1. Germline assignment: CDR1 SGHAT and CDR2 FQNNGV. V shed 0 bases and J 2 bases; nucleotides not matched to a gene: 11. This CDR3 contains 18 residues. CDR3 loop: CASSLDPFFGTGTYEQYF. CDR3 sequence (DNA): TGTGCCAGCAGCTTAGACCCCTTCTTTGGGACAGGGACCTACGAGCAGTACTTC.

This clone is deemed medium-sized. This chain uses TRBV11-2 with TRBJ1-1, with D tentatively TRBD1 (6 bases). The CDR3 spans 13 residues. CDR1 SGHAT and CDR2 FQNNGV come from the germline V gene. The V end was cut by 1 base, the J end by 8 bases, with 11 bases between. The CDR3: CASSLAGAAEAFF. The CDR3 bases are TGTGCCAGCAGCTTAGCAGGGGCCGCGGAAGCTTTCTTT.

The sample holds many counts of this clone. CDR3 sequence (DNA): TGTGCCAGCTCACCACCGAGCAGGGACAGGCTATACGAGCAGTACTTC. It is translated as CASSPPSRDRLYEQYF. The chain joins TRBV18 to TRBJ2-7; 8 bases line up with TRBD1. The V gene's germline CDR1 is KGHSH and CDR2 LQKENI. After removal of 0 bases from V and 4 bases from J, the junction contained 8 bases not matched to a gene. The CDR3 is 16 amino acids.

This clone appeared many times. The chain carries TRBV4-1 and TRBJ2-3; D is perhaps TRBD2 (6 bases). Germline V lookup: CDR1 MGHRA, CDR2 YSYEKL. This CDR3 spans 15 amino acids. The ends were cut back, 2 bases at V and 2 bases at J, with 11 bases in the middle. The CDR3 bases are TGCGCCAGCAGCCAATATAGCGGCCACACAGATACGCAGTATTTT. This gives the protein CASSQYSGHTDTQYF.

By its share, this clone is medium-sized. Distinct nucleotide sequences in the sample also encode this CDR3. This chain uses TRBV6-4 with TRBJ2-1, with D possibly being TRBD1 or TRBD2 (5 bases each). The CDR3 is made up of 13 amino acids. Looked up from germline, CDR1 is MRHNA and CDR2 is SNTAGT. The germline V and J ends were trimmed by 3 bases and 3 bases, with 6 bases remaining between them. CDR3 in amino acids: CASSEGDYNEQFF. CDR3 sequence (DNA): TGTGCCAGCAGTGAGGGGGACTACAATGAGCAGTTCTTC.

This clone turned up a few times. This chain connects TRBV28 to TRBJ1-6, with D possibly TRBD1 on 5 matching bases. The germline V gene encodes CDR1 MDHEN and CDR2 SYDVKM. The CDR3 is 14 amino acids. V lost 3 bases and J lost 10, with 13 bases in between. In DNA, the CDR3 is TGTGCCAGCAGTTTGTTCGGGGGAGAATCACCCCTCCACTTT. Translation gives CASSLFGGESPLHF.

In its sample, this clone is medium-sized. The chain recombines TRBV7-8 with TRBJ2-7; D unclear. This CDR3 is built from 12 residues. The V end was cut by 1 base, the J end by 2 bases, with 3 bases between. Germline values: CDR1 SGHVS, CDR2 FQNEAQ. Written as DNA, the CDR3 is TGTGCCAGCAGCTTAGGGGCCTACGAGCAGTACTTC. This translates into CASSLGAYEQYF.

The rearrangement uses TRBV18 and TRBJ2-6; TRBD2 matches at 10 bases. Per the germline V gene, CDR1 is KGHSH and CDR2 is LQKENI. This CDR3 spans 19 amino acids. V trimming: 2 bases; J trimming: 4 bases; junction bases outside the gene matches: 11. This CDR3 is CASSPVLTSGIRGANVLTF. The CDR3 coding sequence is TGTGCCAGCTCACCAGTCCTTACTAGCGGGATTAGAGGGGCCAACGTCCTGACTTTC.

The V and J genes are TRBV9 and TRBJ2-3; D is perhaps TRBD2 (6 bases). The CDR3 length is 15 residues. Germline V gene data show CDR1 as SGDLS and CDR2 as YYNGEE. V was clipped by 0 bases and J by 0 bases, with 8 bases between them. The CDR3: CASSVEAGSTDTQYF. For the CDR3, the DNA is TGTGCCAGCAGCGTAGAAGCGGGTAGCACAGATACGCAGTATTTT.

The rearrangement joins TRBV19 to TRBJ2-7; a possible D gene is TRBD2 (6 bases). Deletions cut 5 bases from V and 3 bases from J, with 17 bases between. This CDR3 has 15 residues. Germline assignment: CDR1 LNHDA and CDR2 SQIVND (reference sequence). CDR3 loop: CASSAPTPGLYEQYF. The DNA for the CDR3 is TGTGCCAGTAGTGCTCCTACCCCGGGACTCTACGAGCAGTACTTC.